This T cell receptor (beta chain) was observed in a study of blood T cell repertoires in COVID-19. As for the study in general: Material from acute and convalescent COVID-19 was sourced from the United States, Italy and Spain.

The germline gives CDR1 MNHNS, CDR2 SASEGT. Trimming shortened V by 2 bases and J by 6 bases, and 11 bases separated the two germline ends. This CDR3 has 14 residues. TCRdb's copy holds only in-frame clones and misses some; the assay was immunoSEQ multiplex PCR. There are fewer than 250,000 clones in the sample; 90% to 95% occur only once, and approximately 1.2% lies in the top ten. This chain joins TRBV6-1 and TRBJ1-5, with D maybe TRBD1 (6 bases). Input material: peripheral blood. The receptor was derived from a man aged 30-40 years with acute or convalescent COVID-19. The CDR3 coding sequence is TGTGCCAGCAGTGAACGCTCAGGGGCTCAGCCCCAGCATTTT. Translation gives CASSERSGAQPQHF.